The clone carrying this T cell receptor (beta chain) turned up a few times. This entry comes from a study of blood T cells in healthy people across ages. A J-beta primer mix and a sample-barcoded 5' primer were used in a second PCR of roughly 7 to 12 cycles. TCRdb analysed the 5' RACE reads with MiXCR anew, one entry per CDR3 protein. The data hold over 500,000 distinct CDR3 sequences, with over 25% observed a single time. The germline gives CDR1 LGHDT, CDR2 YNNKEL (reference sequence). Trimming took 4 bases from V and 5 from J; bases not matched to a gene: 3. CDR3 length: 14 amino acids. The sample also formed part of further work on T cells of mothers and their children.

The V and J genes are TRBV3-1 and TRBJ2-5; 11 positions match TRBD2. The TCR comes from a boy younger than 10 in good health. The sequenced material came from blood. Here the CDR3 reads CASSRLAGRETQYF. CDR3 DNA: TGTGCCAGCAGCCGACTAGCGGGGCGGGAGACCCAGTACTTC.